A single sample is the source of the 26 T cell receptor beta chains below, sequenced in a study of CD8 T cells in ankylosing spondylitis (dated by TCRdb to about 2017). The method behind the library was 5' RACE. This sample was sequenced with an Illumina HiSeq 2500. TCRdb ran its own pipeline on the public reads, namely fastp trimming at Q25 and MiXCR clone calling, and kept in-frame beta chains. Duplicate CDR3 protein sequences are folded into a single record with the most common DNA and genes. The sample table holds about 39,000 distinct CDR3 sequences, of which over 3.5% were seen once. The leading ten clones occupy about 4% of the sample. Sequencing was performed on blood, either unsorted or a sorted T cell fraction (not recorded which). These TCRs come from a female donor with ankylosing spondylitis or in good health (not recorded which).

This clonotype was seen a few times. This chain links TRBV9 with TRBJ2-6; D is perhaps TRBD2 (6 bases). Trimming shortened V by 0 bases and J by 4 bases, and 17 bases separated the two germline ends. CDR1 is SGDLS, CDR2 YYNGEE, per germline. This CDR3 comprises 18 residues. Here the CDR3 reads CASSVEGRGRAGANVLTF. Here the CDR3 DNA reads TGTGCCAGCAGCGTAGAAGGGCGGGGTCGGGCCGGGGCCAACGTCCTGACTTTC.

The chain is built from TRBV9 and TRBJ2-2, with TRBD2 identical over 9 bases. The CDR3 loop spans 16 amino acids. J was trimmed by 2 bases and V by 1 base; bases with no gene match: 3. Germline values: CDR1 SGDLS, CDR2 YYNGEE. This chain's CDR3 is CASSVSGGTNTGELFF. The DNA of the CDR3 is TGTGCCAGCAGCGTAAGCGGGGGGACAAACACCGGGGAGCTGTTTTTT.

Ten or more counts support this clonotype. The gene calls are TRBV9 and TRBJ1-1, with a tentative D call TRBD1 (6 bases). From germline, CDR1 is SGDLS and CDR2 YYNGEE. The V and J ends lost 0 bases and 1 base respectively, with 10 bases between them. CDR3 length equals 15 residues. The DNA for the CDR3 is TGTGCCAGCAGCGTAGCCCAGACAGGGAACACTGAAGCTTTCTTT. This sequence encodes CASSVAQTGNTEAFF.

The sample holds many counts of this clonotype. The chain carries TRBV9 and TRBJ2-1; no clear D. Trimming cost V 2 bases and J 10 bases, with 13 bases left between them. The CDR3 loop spans 13 amino acids. Germline CDR1 and CDR2: SGDLS and YYNGEE. For the CDR3, the DNA is TGTGCCAGCAGCGTTGCCCCCACTGAGGAGCAGTTCTTC. This codes for CASSVAPTEEQFF.

This clonotype was recorded at least ten times. The chain is built from TRBV9 and TRBJ1-4; a possible D gene is TRBD1 (5 bases). In germline, CDR1 is SGDLS, CDR2 YYNGEE. The V end lost 0 bases, the J end lost 8 bases, and 14 bases lay between the germline ends. The CDR3 sequence is 15 residues long. The CDR3 spells CASSVGDLNGEKLFF. In DNA, the CDR3 is TGTGCCAGCAGCGTAGGGGACCTCAATGGGGAAAAACTGTTTTTT.

In its sample, this clonotype was seen many times. The chain carries TRBV9 and TRBJ2-7, with TRBD1 matching 7 bases. Germline V gene lookup returns CDR1 SGDLS and CDR2 YYNGEE. The CDR3 runs to 11 residues. V lost 3 bases, J lost 12 bases, and 6 bases stayed unmatched. The CDR3 region has the DNA TGTGCCAGCAGCGCAGACAGGGTCATGTACTTC. As protein: CASSADRVMYF.

There are many counts of this clonotype. CDR3 sequence: CASSVVGSGAHNEQFF. Written as DNA, the CDR3 is TGTGCCAGCAGCGTAGTGGGTAGCGGGGCTCACAATGAGCAGTTCTTC. The J gene is TRBJ2-1, the V gene TRBV9; 8 nucleotides match TRBD2. Germline V gene lookup returns CDR1 SGDLS and CDR2 YYNGEE. V lost 0 bases and J lost 5; bases outside the gene matches: 7. CDR3 length: 16 residues.

This clonotype was detected many times. The V gene is TRBV9, the J gene TRBJ1-1; possibly TRBD1 for D (6 bases). Per germline, CDR1 SGDLS and CDR2 YYNGEE. V was pared by 2 bases and J by 0 bases, with 11 bases between. The CDR3 spans 15 residues. CDR3: CASSVQGLMNTEAFF. The CDR3 bases are TGTGCCAGCAGCGTCCAGGGGCTAATGAACACTGAAGCTTTCTTT.

About this clonotype itself: A junction end diverges from the germline sequence, so it may reflect a read error. The V and J genes are TRBV9 and TRBJ2-5; D gene uncertain. The CDR3 sequence is 14 residues long. Germline V CDR1 and CDR2: SGDLS, YYNGEE. The CDR3 DNA is TGTACCAGCAGCGAGTCCCCAGGTGGAGAGACCCAGTACTTC. Protein product: CTSSESPGGETQYF. The full variable domain, completed using reference TRBV9 and TRBJ2-5, is DSGVTQTPKHLITATGQRVTLRCSPRSGDLSVYWYQQSLDQGLQFLIQYYNGEERAKGNILERFSAQQFPDLHSELNLSSLELGDSALYFCTSSESPGGETQYFGPGTRLLVL.

This clonotype rates as medium-sized. J is TRBJ1-1 and V is TRBV9; no definite D call. Germline lookup yields CDR1 SGDLS and CDR2 YYNGEE. The CDR3 spans 12 residues. V gave up 1 base and J gave up 3 bases, with 4 bases separating them. The CDR3 coding sequence is TGTGCCAGCAGCGTAACCGACACTGAAGCTTTCTTT. Protein: CASSVTDTEAFF.

This clonotype was observed many times. CDR3 region: CASTRTGQQETQYF. The CDR3 region has the DNA TGTGCCAGCACCCGGACAGGGCAACAAGAGACCCAGTACTTC. The rearrangement joins TRBV9 to TRBJ2-5; 8 bases are shared with TRBD1. There are 14 residues in the CDR3. V lost 6 bases to trimming and J lost 2 bases; unmatched junction nucleotides: 6. Germline V gives CDR1 SGDLS, CDR2 YYNGEE.

This clonotype has a count of ten or more. This chain links TRBV9 with TRBJ2-5, with no clear D. Germline CDR1 and CDR2: SGDLS and YYNGEE. The CDR3 extends over 12 amino acids. The V end lost 4 bases, the J end lost 5 bases, and 9 bases lay between the germline ends. Here the CDR3 reads CASSNGWETQYF. The DNA for the CDR3 is TGTGCCAGCAGCAATGGTTGGGAGACCCAGTACTTC.

This clonotype was observed many times. The V and J genes are TRBV9 and TRBJ1-6; D gene unclear. The germline V gene has CDR1 SGDLS and CDR2 YYNGEE. The V gene lost 0 bases and the J gene lost 7 bases, with 8 bases spanning the gap. The CDR3 has 14 amino acids. CDR3 protein: CASSVAPLNSPLHF. CDR3 DNA sequence: TGTGCCAGCAGCGTAGCGCCTTTGAATTCACCCCTCCACTTT.

This clonotype was detected many times. The chain joins TRBV9 to TRBJ1-1; D is perhaps TRBD1 (6 bases). CDR1 is SGDLS and CDR2 is YYNGEE in the germline V gene. The CDR3 sequence is 13 residues long. The ends were cut back, 9 bases at V and 0 bases at J, with 12 bases in the middle. CDR3 DNA sequence: TGTGCCACTGCCCAGGGGTTGAACACTGAAGCTTTCTTT. Its protein product is CATAQGLNTEAFF.

The chain has TRBV9 and TRBJ2-5; 11 bases fit TRBD1. The CDR3 loop spans 16 amino acids. After removal of 2 bases from V and 6 bases from J, the junction contained 9 bases not matched to a gene. The germline V gene has CDR1 SGDLS and CDR2 YYNGEE. The DNA of the CDR3 is TGTGCCAGCAGCGTTTCCGCGGACAGGGGGCGAAAGACCCAGTACTTC. Its protein product is CASSVSADRGRKTQYF.

This clonotype was recorded at least ten times. This chain connects TRBV9 to TRBJ1-6, with TRBD1 as a possible D gene (6 bases). The CDR3 runs to 15 residues. With 0 bases removed from V and 8 bases from J, the gap between germline ends came to 12 bases. Germline V gene sequence: CDR1 SGDLS, CDR2 YYNGEE. The CDR3 nucleotides are TGTGCCAGCAGCGTAGAGGCAGGGGCGGATTCACCCCTCCACTTT. Translated, it gives CASSVEAGADSPLHF.

This clonotype was counted ten times or more. The chain couples TRBV9 to TRBJ2-2, with D perhaps matching TRBD1 or TRBD2 (6 bases each). This CDR3 has 18 residues. Germline CDR1 and CDR2: SGDLS and YYNGEE. The V gene lost 0 bases and the J gene lost 2 bases, with 17 bases spanning the gap. In nucleotides, the CDR3 is TGTGCCAGCAGCGTAGTCCCAACCGGGGGCCTTAACACCGGGGAGCTGTTTTTT. Translation: CASSVVPTGGLNTGELFF.

This clonotype was seen ten or more times. Compared with germline, one end of the junction differs, possibly owing to a read error. The rearrangement links TRBV9 to TRBJ2-5, with D perhaps given as TRBD1 or TRBD2 (6 bases each). Germline V gives CDR1 SGDLS, CDR2 YYNGEE. The CDR3 consists of 16 residues. CDR3 sequence (DNA): TGTGCCAGCATCGTAGCTCCGGGGGCCCGCCAAGAGACCCAGTACTTC. Translated: CASIVAPGARQETQYF.

This clonotype was seen repeatedly, ten times or more. The gene calls are TRBV9 and TRBJ2-1, with D perhaps matching TRBD2 (7 bases). V gave up 0 bases and J gave up 0 bases, with 16 bases separating them. This CDR3 has 18 amino acids. In germline, CDR1 is SGDLS, CDR2 YYNGEE. CDR3 DNA sequence: TGTGCCAGCAGCGTAGATCGGGGGGCCTTTGGCTCCTACAATGAGCAGTTCTTC. It yields the protein CASSVDRGAFGSYNEQFF.

The table lists this clonotype with many counts. The J gene is TRBJ1-6, the V gene TRBV9, with 7 bases aligning to TRBD1. Germline CDR1 is SGDLS and CDR2 is YYNGEE. This CDR3 spans 17 amino acids. V was pared by 4 bases and J by 3 bases, with 10 bases of the junction left unmatched. CDR3 DNA: TGTGCCAGCAGCCCCAGCGGGACAGATTTCTATAATTCACCCCTCCACTTT. Protein product: CASSPSGTDFYNSPLHF.

Many counts were recorded for this clonotype. The chain couples TRBV9 to TRBJ2-1; TRBD1 agrees at 10 bases. V lost 1 base to trimming and J lost 5 bases; unmatched junction nucleotides: 6. Germline V gene data show CDR1 as SGDLS and CDR2 as YYNGEE. This CDR3 contains 16 residues. CDR3 loop: CASSVYSGTGDNEQFF. CDR3 nucleotides: TGTGCCAGCAGCGTATACTCCGGGACAGGGGACAATGAGCAGTTCTTC.

This clonotype was seen many times. V is TRBV9 and J is TRBJ2-1, with TRBD1 identical over 8 bases. There are 17 residues in the CDR3. V shed 3 bases and J 2 bases; nucleotides not matched to a gene: 10. Looked up from germline, CDR1 is SGDLS and CDR2 is YYNGEE. CDR3 in DNA: TGTGCCAGCAGCGCTTTTTCCGGACAGGGAACCTACAATGAGCAGTTCTTC. Its translation is CASSAFSGQGTYNEQFF.

Many counts were recorded for this clonotype. This chain connects TRBV9 to TRBJ2-5; 8 positions agree with TRBD2. Trimming cost V 2 bases and J 4 bases; bases outside gene matches: 10. The CDR3 spans 16 residues. In germline, CDR1 is SGDLS, CDR2 YYNGEE. The CDR3 reads CASSVRNGGAGETQYF. DNA for the CDR3: TGTGCCAGCAGCGTCCGGAACGGGGGGGCCGGAGAGACCCAGTACTTC.

This clonotype came up many times. V usage is TRBV9 and J usage is TRBJ1-2, with D perhaps matching TRBD1 (5 bases). CDR1 is SGDLS, CDR2 YYNGEE, per germline. CDR3 size: 12 residues. The V end was cut by 0 bases, the J end by 6 bases, with 6 bases between. The CDR3 DNA reads as TGTGCCAGCAGCGTAGTGACAGATGGCTACACCTTC. It translates to CASSVVTDGYTF.

Relative to its sample, this clonotype is medium-sized. The chain combines TRBV9 with TRBJ1-2, with TRBD1 as a possible D gene (5 bases). Trimming cost V 0 bases and J 7 bases, with 10 bases left between them. CDR1 and CDR2 from the germline V gene are SGDLS and YYNGEE. CDR3 length: 13 amino acids. CDR3 sequence: CASSVAKTGGYTF. CDR3 DNA sequence: TGTGCCAGCAGCGTAGCTAAAACAGGTGGCTACACCTTC.

V is TRBV9 and J is TRBJ2-5; 9 positions agree with TRBD1. Germline CDR1 reads SGDLS; CDR2 reads YYNGEE. CDR3 size: 15 residues. V lost 4 bases and J lost 3; bases outside the gene matches: 7. Here the CDR3 reads CASSSYRDREETQYF. The DNA for the CDR3 is TGTGCCAGCAGCTCCTACCGGGACAGGGAAGAGACCCAGTACTTC. Full variable domain (remainder filled in from reference TRBV9 and TRBJ2-5): DSGVTQTPKHLITATGQRVTLRCSPRSGDLSVYWYQQSLDQGLQFLIQYYNGEERAKGNILERFSAQQFPDLHSELNLSSLELGDSALYFCASSSYRDREETQYFGPGTRLLVL.